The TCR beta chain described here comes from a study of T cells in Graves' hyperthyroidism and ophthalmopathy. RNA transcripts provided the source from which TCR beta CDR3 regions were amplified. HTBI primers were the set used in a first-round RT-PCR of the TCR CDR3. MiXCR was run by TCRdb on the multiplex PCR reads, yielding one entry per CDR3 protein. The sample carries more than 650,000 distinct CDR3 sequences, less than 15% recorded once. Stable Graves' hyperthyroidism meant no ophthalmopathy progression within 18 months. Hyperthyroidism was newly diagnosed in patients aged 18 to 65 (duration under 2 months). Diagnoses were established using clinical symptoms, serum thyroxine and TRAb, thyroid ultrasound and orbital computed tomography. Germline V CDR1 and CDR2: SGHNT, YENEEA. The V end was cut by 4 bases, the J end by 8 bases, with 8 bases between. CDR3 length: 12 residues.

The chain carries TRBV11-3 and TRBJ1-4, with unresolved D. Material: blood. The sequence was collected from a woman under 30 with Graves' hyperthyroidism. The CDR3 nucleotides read TGTGCCAGCAGCTCGAATTTAGAAAAACTGTTTTTT. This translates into CASSSNLEKLFF.